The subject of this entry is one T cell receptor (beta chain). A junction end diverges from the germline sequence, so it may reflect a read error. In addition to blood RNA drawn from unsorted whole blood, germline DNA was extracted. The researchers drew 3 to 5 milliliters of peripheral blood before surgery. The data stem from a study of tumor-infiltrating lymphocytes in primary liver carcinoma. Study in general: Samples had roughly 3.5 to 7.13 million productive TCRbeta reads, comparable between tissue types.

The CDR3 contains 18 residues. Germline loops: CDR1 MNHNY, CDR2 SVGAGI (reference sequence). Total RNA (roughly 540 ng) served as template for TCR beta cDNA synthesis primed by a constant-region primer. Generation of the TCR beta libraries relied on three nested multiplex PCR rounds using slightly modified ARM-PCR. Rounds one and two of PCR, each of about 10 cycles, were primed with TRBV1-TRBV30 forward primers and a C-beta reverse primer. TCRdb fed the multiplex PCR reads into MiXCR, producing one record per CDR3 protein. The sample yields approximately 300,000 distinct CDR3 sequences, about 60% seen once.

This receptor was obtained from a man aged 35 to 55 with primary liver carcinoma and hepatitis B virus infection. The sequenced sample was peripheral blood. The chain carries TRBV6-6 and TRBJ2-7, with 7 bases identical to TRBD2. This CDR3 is CASSYNLFQRGFRYEQYF. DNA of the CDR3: TGCGCCAGCAGTTACAATCTGTTCCAGCGGGGTTTTCGCTACGAGCAGTACTTC.